Below are 8 T cell receptor beta chains sequenced from a single sample in a study of vaccination and CD4 T cells after COVID-19. Sample treatment: approximately nine-day PBMC culture with coronavirus spike peptide pools or control peptides (ViraFEST assay). Ahead of the COVID-19 pandemic (2011-2018), the CD4+ T cells of the unexposed donor were collected. These receptors' antigens are unknown. Researchers used the Oncomine TCR Beta short-read assay to sequence DNA from cultured CD4+ T cells. TCRdb re-called the PCR reads through MiXCR, storing one row per CDR3 protein. Among roughly 4,900 distinct CDR3 sequences listed, 58% were seen once. The material sequenced was CD4+ T cells from blood, cultured in vitro. These TCRs come from a human donor in good health.

The rearrangement uses TRBV7-2 and TRBJ1-5, with 10 bases that match TRBD1. V was pared by 1 base and J by 7 bases, with 13 bases of the junction left unmatched. Looked up from germline, CDR1 is SGHTA and CDR2 is FQGNSA. The CDR3 loop spans 18 amino acids. In nucleotides, the CDR3 is TGTGCCAGCAGCTTAGGCCCCTACCGGGACAGGGGAGGACAGCCCCAGCATTTT. It encodes CASSLGPYRDRGGQPQHF.

The chain links TRBV11-2 to TRBJ1-1; D not certain. Germline V gene lookup returns CDR1 SGHAT and CDR2 FQNNGV. The CDR3 extends over 12 amino acids. With 1 base removed from V and 7 bases from J, the gap between germline ends came to 7 bases. CDR3 nucleotides: TGTGCCAGCAGCTTAGTGCAATATGAAGCTTTCTTT. Its translation: CASSLVQYEAFF.

This clonotype was seen a handful of times. The chain employs TRBV20-1 and TRBJ2-3; perhaps TRBD2 as D (5 bases). The CDR3 consists of 15 residues. The germline V gene has CDR1 DFQATT and CDR2 SNEGSKA (reference sequence). V was pared by 4 bases and J by 1 base, with 15 bases between. CDR3 bases: TGCAGTGCTATAGGAGCGGTTACGGGCACAGATACGCAGTATTTT. This translates into CSAIGAVTGTDTQYF.

DNA of the CDR3: TGTGCCAGCAGCTTGGGACAGGGGGTAGATCAGCCCCAGCATTTT. Translation: CASSLGQGVDQPQHF. V and J are TRBV5-8 and TRBJ1-5, with 9 bases matching TRBD1. The CDR3 length is 15 residues. V lost 0 bases and J lost 5; bases outside the gene matches: 3. Germline CDR1 SGHTS, CDR2 YDEGEE.

CDR3 amino acids: CSATQGAADEQYF. For the CDR3, the DNA is TGCAGTGCTACACAGGGGGCGGCGGACGAGCAGTACTTC. J is TRBJ2-7 and V is TRBV20-1; 9 nucleotides align to TRBD1. The CDR3 covers 13 residues. The junction had 6 bases not matched to a gene; V was cut back by 4 bases and J by 5 bases. Per germline, CDR1 DFQATT and CDR2 SNEGSKA (reference sequence).

The V call is TRBV27, the J call TRBJ2-5; D is perhaps TRBD2 (5 bases). V shed 3 bases and J shed 7 bases, with 12 bases lying between them. Germline CDR1 is MNHEY and CDR2 is SMNVEV (reference sequence). The CDR3 consists of 13 residues. CDR3 amino acids: CASSLAGGRTQYF. As DNA, the CDR3 is TGTGCCAGCAGTTTGGCCGGTGGGAGGACCCAGTACTTC.

This clonotype qualifies as medium-sized (0.01 to 0.1%). V gene TRBV21-1 combines with J gene TRBJ2-5; the tabulated D call, TRBD2, remains unverified against the DNA. TRBV21-1 is termed a pseudogene. CDR3 size: 17 residues. CDR3 sequence: CASSKRDPSGNQETQYF. The CDR3 nucleotides are TGTGCCAGCAGCAAAAGAGATCCTAGCGGCAACCAAGAGACCCAGTACTTC.

V and J are TRBV25-1 and TRBJ2-5; TRBD2 agrees at 9 bases. The germline V gene has CDR1 MGHDK and CDR2 SYGVNS. The J segment lost 5 bases and the V segment lost 7 bases, leaving 5 bases of the junction unmatched. This CDR3 has 13 residues. CDR3 protein: CASKRGALETQYF. CDR3 sequence (DNA): TGTGCCAGCAAGCGGGGGGCCCTGGAGACCCAGTACTTC.